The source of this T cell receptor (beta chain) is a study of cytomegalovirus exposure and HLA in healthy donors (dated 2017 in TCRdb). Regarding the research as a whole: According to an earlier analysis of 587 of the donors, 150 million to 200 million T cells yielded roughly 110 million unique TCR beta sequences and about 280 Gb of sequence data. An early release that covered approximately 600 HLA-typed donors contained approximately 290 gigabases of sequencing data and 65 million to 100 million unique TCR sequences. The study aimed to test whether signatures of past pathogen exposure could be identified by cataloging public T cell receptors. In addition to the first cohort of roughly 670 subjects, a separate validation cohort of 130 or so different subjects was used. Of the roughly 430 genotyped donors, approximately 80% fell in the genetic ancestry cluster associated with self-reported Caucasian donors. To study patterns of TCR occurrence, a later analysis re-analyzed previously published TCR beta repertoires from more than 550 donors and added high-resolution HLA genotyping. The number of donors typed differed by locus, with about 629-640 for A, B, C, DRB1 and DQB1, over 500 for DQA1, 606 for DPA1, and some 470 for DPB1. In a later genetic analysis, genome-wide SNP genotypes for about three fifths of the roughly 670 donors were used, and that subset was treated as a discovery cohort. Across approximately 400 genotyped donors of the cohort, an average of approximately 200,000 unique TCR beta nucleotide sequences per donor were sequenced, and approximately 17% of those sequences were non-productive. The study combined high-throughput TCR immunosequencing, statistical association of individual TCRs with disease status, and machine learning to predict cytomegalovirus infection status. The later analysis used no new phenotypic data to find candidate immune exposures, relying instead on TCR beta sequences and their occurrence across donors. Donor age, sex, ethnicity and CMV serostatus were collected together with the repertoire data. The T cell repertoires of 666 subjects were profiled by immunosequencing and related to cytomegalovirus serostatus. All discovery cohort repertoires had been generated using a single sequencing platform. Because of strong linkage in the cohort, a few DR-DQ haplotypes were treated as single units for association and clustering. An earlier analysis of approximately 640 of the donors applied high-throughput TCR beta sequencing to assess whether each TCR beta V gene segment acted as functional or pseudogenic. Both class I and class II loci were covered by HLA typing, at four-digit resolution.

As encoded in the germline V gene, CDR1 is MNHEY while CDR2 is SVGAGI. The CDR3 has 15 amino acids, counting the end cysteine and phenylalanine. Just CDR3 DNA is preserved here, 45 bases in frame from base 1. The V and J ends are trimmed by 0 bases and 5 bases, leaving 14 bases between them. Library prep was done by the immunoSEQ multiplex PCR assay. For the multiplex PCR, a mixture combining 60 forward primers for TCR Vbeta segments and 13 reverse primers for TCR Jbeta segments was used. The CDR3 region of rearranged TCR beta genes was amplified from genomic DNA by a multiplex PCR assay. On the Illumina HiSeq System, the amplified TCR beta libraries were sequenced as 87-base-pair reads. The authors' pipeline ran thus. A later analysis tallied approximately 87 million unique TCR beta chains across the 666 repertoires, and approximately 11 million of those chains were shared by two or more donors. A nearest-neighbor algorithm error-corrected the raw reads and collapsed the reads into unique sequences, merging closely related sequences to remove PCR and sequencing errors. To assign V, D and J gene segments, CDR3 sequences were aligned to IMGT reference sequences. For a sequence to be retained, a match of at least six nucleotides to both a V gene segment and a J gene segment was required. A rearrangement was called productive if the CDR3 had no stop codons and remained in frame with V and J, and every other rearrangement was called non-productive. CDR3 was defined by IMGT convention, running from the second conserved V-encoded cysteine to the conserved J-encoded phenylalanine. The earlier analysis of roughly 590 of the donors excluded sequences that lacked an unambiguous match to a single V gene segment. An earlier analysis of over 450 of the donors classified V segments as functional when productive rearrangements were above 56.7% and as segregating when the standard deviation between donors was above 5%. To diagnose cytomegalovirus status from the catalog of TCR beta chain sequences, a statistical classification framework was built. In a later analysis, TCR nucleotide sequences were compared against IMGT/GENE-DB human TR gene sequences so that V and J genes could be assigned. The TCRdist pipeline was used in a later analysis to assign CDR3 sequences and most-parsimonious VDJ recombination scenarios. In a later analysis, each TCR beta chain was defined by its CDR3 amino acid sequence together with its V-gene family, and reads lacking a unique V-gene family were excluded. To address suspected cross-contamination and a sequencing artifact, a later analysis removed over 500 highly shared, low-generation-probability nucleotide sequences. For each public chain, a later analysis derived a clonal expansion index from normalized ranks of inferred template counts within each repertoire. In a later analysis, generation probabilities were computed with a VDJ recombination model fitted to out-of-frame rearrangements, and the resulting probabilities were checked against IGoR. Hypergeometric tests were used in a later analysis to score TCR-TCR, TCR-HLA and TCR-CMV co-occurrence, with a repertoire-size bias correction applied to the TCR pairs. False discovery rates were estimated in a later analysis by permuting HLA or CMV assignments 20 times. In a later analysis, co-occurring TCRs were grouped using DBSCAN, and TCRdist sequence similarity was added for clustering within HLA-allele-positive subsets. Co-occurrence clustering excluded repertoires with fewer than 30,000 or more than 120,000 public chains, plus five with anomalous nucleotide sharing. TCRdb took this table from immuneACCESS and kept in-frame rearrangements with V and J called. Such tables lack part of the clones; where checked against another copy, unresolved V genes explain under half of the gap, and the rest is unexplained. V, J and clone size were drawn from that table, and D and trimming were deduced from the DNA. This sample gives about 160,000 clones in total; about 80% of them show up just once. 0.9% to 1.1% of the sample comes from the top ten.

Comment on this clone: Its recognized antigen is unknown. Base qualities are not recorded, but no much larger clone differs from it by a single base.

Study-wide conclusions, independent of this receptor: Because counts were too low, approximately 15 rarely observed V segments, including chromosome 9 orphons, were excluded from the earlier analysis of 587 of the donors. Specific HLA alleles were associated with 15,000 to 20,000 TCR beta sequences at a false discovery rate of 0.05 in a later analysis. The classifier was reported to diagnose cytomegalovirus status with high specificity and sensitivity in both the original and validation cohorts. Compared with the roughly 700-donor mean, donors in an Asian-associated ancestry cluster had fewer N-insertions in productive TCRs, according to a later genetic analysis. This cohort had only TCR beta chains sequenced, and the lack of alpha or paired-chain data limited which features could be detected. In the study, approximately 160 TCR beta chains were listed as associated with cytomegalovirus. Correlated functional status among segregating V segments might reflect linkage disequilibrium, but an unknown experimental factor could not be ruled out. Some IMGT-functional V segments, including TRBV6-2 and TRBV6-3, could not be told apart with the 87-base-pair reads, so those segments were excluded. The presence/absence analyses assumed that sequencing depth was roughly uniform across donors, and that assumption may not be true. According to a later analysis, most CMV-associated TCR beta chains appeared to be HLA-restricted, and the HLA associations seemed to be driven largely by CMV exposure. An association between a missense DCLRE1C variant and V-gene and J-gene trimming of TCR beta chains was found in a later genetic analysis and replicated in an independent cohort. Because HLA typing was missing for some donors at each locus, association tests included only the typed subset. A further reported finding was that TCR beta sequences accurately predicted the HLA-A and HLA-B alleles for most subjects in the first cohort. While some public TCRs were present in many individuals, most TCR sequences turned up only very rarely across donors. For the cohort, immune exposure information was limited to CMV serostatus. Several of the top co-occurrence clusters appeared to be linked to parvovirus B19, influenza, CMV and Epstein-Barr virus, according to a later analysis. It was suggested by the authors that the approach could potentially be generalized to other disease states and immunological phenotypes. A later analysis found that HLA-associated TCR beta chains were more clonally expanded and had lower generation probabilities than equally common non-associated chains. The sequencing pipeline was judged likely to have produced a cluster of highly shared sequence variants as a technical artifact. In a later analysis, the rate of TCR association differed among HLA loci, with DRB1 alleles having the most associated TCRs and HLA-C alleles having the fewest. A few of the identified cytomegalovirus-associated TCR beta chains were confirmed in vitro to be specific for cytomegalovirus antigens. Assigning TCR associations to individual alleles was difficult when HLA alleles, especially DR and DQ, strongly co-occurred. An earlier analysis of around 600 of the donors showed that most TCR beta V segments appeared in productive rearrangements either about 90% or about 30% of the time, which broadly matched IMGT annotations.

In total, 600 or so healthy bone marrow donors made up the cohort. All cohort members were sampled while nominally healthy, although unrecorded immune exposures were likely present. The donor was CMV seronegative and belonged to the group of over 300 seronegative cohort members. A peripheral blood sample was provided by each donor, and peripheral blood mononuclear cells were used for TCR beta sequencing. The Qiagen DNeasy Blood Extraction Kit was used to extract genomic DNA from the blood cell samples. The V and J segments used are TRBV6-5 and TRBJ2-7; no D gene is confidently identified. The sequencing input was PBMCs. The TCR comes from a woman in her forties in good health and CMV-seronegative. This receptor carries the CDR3 CASSYSALGPHEQYF. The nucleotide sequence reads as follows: TGTGCCAGCAGTTACTCTGCCTTGGGCCCCCACGAGCAGTACTTC.